This T cell receptor (beta chain) came from a study of T cell changes during pregnancy in multiple sclerosis (dated by TCRdb to the late 2010s). For the wider study: Changes in the T cell repertoire over the course of pregnancy were examined in this study in women with multiple sclerosis.

Points on this clone: The target of this receptor is not known. No much larger clone is present one base from it, and per-base qualities are unavailable.

Trimming takes 5 bases from V and 8 bases from J, and the germline ends sit 21 bases apart. CDR1 and CDR2 are drawn from the germline V gene: MNHEY, SVGAGI. The CDR3, from cysteine to phenylalanine, totals 15 residues. Just CDR3 DNA is preserved here, 45 bases in frame from base 1. To prepare the library, the immunoSEQ multiplex PCR assay was applied. Entries here come from immuneACCESS through TCRdb and include only in-frame sequences with V and J called. Some clones fail to appear in such tables; in the studies checked, an unresolved V gene covers under half of the shortfall, and the cause of the remainder is unknown. This sample holds approximately 61,000 clones; roughly 90% were observed only once. Clones ranked in the top ten supply around 3.5% of the sample.

Specimen: peripheral blood, collected after pregnancy. This receptor was taken from a female donor in good health, enrolled as a control in a pregnancy study. Recombination joined TRBV6-5 with TRBJ1-2, with the D gene not confidently named. The base sequence is TGTGCCAGCAGTCCATCCTCAACCTTGGCTTGGGGCTACACCTTC. Its amino acids are CASSPSSTLAWGYTF.